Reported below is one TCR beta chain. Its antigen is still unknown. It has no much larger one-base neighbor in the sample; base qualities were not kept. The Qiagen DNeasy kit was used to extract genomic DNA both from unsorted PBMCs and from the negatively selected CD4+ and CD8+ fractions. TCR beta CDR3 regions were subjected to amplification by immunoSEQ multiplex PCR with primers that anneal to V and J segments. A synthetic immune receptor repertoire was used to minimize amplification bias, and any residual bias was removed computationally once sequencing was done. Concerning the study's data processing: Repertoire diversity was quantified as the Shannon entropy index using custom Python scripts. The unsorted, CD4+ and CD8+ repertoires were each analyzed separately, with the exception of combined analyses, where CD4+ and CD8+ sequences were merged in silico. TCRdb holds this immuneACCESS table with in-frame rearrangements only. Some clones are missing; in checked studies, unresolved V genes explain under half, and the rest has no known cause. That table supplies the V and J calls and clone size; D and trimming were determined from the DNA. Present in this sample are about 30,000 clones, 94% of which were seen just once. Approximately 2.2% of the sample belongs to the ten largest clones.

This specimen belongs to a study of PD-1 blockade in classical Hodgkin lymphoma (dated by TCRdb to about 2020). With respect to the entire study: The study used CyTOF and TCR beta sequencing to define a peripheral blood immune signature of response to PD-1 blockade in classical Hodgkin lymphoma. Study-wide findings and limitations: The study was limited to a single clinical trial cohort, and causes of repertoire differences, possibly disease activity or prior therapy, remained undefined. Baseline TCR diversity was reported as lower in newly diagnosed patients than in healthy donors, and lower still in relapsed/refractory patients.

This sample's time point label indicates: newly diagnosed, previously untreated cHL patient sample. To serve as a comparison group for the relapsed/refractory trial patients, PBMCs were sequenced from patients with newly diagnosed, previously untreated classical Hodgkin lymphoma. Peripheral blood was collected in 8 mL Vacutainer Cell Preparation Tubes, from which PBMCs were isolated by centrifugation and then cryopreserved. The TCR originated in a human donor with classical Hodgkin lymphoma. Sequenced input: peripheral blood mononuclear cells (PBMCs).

The nucleotide sequence reads TGCAGCGTTGAAGGGGGGACAACTAGTGAGCAGTTCTTC. Its amino acids are CSVEGGTTSEQFF. Recombination connected TRBV29-1 to TRBJ2-1, with TRBD1 as a weak D call on 6 bases. The V end loses 1 base and the J end loses 9 bases, and a stretch of 13 bases separates them. The germline V gene provides CDR1 SQVTM and CDR2 ANQGSEA. CDR3 length: 13 amino acids, cysteine to phenylalanine. Only the CDR3 portion is preserved as DNA: 39 bases, with reading frame beginning at the first base.